This is a list of T cell receptor beta chains from one sample in a study of control samples from healthy donors and cancer patients. TCRdb's copy holds only in-frame clones and misses some; the assay was immunoSEQ multiplex PCR. The repertoire holds around 140,000 clones, with roughly 94% as singletons. The sample taken for sequencing was blood. These receptors originate from a man between 40 and 49 years old in good health. Each CDR3 is given with its conserved first and last residue. A D gene is named only where the DNA matches it firmly. The size field is filled for only some rows; it gives once, few, many or a size class.

V: TRBV18
J: TRBJ1-4
D: -
size: -
length: 13
CDR3: CASSPDRNEKLFF
DNA: TGTGCCAGCTCACCGGATAGAAATGAAAAACTGTTTTTT

V: TRBV11-2
J: TRBJ2-5
D: TRBD1
size: -
length: 14
CDR3: CASSLGDRAGTQYF
DNA: TGTGCCAGCAGCTTAGGAGACAGGGCAGGTACCCAGTACTTC

V: TRBV10-3
J: TRBJ2-7
D: -
size: -
length: 15
CDR3: CAISESVLLSYEQYF
DNA: TGTGCCATCAGTGAGTCGGTCCTTCTCTCCTACGAGCAGTACTTC

V: TRBV5-6
J: TRBJ1-1
D: -
size: -
length: 14
CDR3: CASSFGQGGTEAFF
DNA: TGTGCCAGCAGCTTTGGGCAGGGTGGCACTGAAGCTTTCTTT

V: TRBV11-2
J: TRBJ2-1
D: -
size: -
length: 12
CDR3: CASSHGSNEQFF
DNA: TGTGCCAGCAGCCATGGGTCCAATGAGCAGTTCTTC

V: TRBV18
J: TRBJ2-7
D: TRBD2
size: -
length: 15
CDR3: CASSPGTSGSYEQYF
DNA: TGTGCCAGCTCCCCTGGGACTAGCGGCTCCTACGAGCAGTACTTC

V: TRBV2
J: TRBJ2-1
D: TRBD2
size: -
length: 18
CDR3: CASSADRGGLNPRAEQFF
DNA: TGTGCCAGCAGTGCTGACCGGGGGGGACTCAACCCCCGGGCTGAGCAGTTCTTC

V: TRBV18
J: TRBJ1-1
D: -
size: once
length: 13
CDR3: CASTTDSGTEAFF
DNA: TGTGCCAGCACGACGGACAGCGGTACTGAAGCTTTCTTT

V: TRBV20-1
J: TRBJ1-2
D: TRBD1
size: once
length: 11
CDR3: CSASRDRDYTF
DNA: TGCAGTGCTAGCCGGGACAGGGACTACACCTTC

V: TRBV7-8
J: TRBJ1-6
D: -
size: -
length: 15
CDR3: CASSPRDGSNSPLHF
DNA: TGTGCCAGCAGCCCTCGGGACGGAAGTAATTCACCCCTCCACTTT

V: TRBV27
J: TRBJ1-2
D: TRBD1
size: once
length: 12
CDR3: CASSLTGDGYTF
DNA: TGTGCCAGCAGTTTGACAGGGGATGGCTACACCTTC

V: TRBV28
J: TRBJ2-3
D: -
size: -
length: 13
CDR3: CASSPGDTDTQYF
DNA: TGTGCCAGCAGCCCGGGAGACACAGATACGCAGTATTTT

V: TRBV18
J: TRBJ2-2
D: TRBD1
size: -
length: 15
CDR3: CASSPGQGTAGELFF
DNA: TGTGCCAGCTCACCGGGACAGGGTACCGCCGGGGAGCTGTTTTTT

V: TRBV7-2
J: TRBJ2-7
D: TRBD2
size: once
length: 15
CDR3: CASSLGLAGGYEQYF
DNA: TGTGCCAGCAGCTTAGGGCTAGCGGGAGGCTACGAGCAGTACTTC

V: TRBV7-8
J: TRBJ2-2
D: -
size: once
length: 16
CDR3: CASSLAGNLNTGELFF
DNA: TGTGCCAGCAGCTTAGCCGGCAACCTAAACACCGGGGAGCTGTTTTTT

V: TRBV27
J: TRBJ2-3
D: -
size: -
length: 14
CDR3: CASSLERGTDTQYF
DNA: TGTGCCAGCAGTTTAGAGCGGGGCACAGATACGCAGTATTTT

V: TRBV7-3
J: TRBJ2-4
D: TRBD1
size: -
length: 11
CDR3: CASSFGTDQYF
DNA: TGTGCCAGCAGCTTTGGGACAGATCAGTACTTC

V: TRBV14
J: TRBJ1-1
D: TRBD1
size: -
length: 16
CDR3: CASSQSTTGDYTEAFF
DNA: TGTGCCAGCAGCCAATCGACCACAGGGGACTACACTGAAGCTTTCTTT

V: TRBV5-1
J: TRBJ1-1
D: -
size: -
length: 15
CDR3: CASSRAGTLNTEAFF
DNA: TGCGCCAGCAGTCGGGCCGGGACATTGAACACTGAAGCTTTCTTT

V: TRBV9
J: TRBJ2-6
D: -
size: -
length: 17
CDR3: CASSVATGNSGANVLTF
DNA: TGTGCCAGCAGCGTAGCTACAGGGAACTCTGGGGCCAACGTCCTGACTTTC

V: TRBV11-2
J: TRBJ2-3
D: TRBD1
size: -
length: 15
CDR3: CASSLEGAGADTQYF
DNA: TGTGCCAGCAGCCTTGAGGGGGCCGGGGCAGATACGCAGTATTTT

V: TRBV28
J: TRBJ2-2
D: -
size: -
length: 15
CDR3: CASSFPGPYTGELFF
DNA: TGTGCCAGCAGTTTCCCCGGGCCTTACACCGGGGAGCTGTTTTTT

V: TRBV18
J: TRBJ2-2
D: -
size: -
length: 15
CDR3: CASSLGTAFTGELFF
DNA: TGTGCCAGCTCACTGGGGACGGCCTTTACCGGGGAGCTGTTTTTT

V: TRBV25-1
J: TRBJ1-1
D: -
size: once
length: 14
CDR3: CANTGSERNAEAFF
DNA: TGTGCCAACACAGGGTCGGAGCGGAACGCTGAAGCTTTCTTT

V: TRBV12-3/TRBV12-4
J: TRBJ1-2
D: -
size: -
length: 13
CDR3: CASRKTESNGYTF
DNA: TGTGCCAGCAGAAAGACAGAGAGCAATGGCTACACCTTC

V: TRBV6-5
J: TRBJ1-6
D: TRBD1
size: -
length: 14
CDR3: CASRGQGIVSPLHF
DNA: TGTGCCAGCAGGGGACAGGGCATAGTTTCACCCCTCCACTTT

V: TRBV4-2
J: TRBJ1-2
D: -
size: -
length: 16
CDR3: CASSQDPAPTIVGYTF
DNA: TGTGCCAGCAGCCAAGATCCGGCGCCCACTATCGTCGGCTACACCTTC

V: TRBV6-4
J: TRBJ2-3
D: -
size: -
length: 15
CDR3: CASSLDGTSTDTQYF
DNA: TGTGCCAGCAGTCTCGATGGAACTAGCACAGATACGCAGTATTTT

V: TRBV5-1
J: TRBJ1-2
D: -
size: -
length: 13
CDR3: CASSLGTEGGYTF
DNA: TGCGCCAGCAGCTTGGGGACGGAGGGTGGCTACACCTTC

V: TRBV5-4
J: TRBJ1-2
D: -
size: -
length: 11
CDR3: CASSFGERGTF
DNA: TGTGCCAGTTCCTTTGGGGAAAGGGGGACCTTC

V: TRBV27
J: TRBJ1-5
D: -
size: -
length: 14
CDR3: CASSLSRDNQPQHF
DNA: TGTGCCAGCAGTTTATCGAGGGACAATCAGCCCCAGCATTTT

V: TRBV18
J: TRBJ1-4
D: -
size: -
length: 14
CDR3: CASSPPSGSEKLFF
DNA: TGTGCCAGCTCACCACCTTCGGGCAGCGAAAAACTGTTTTTT

V: TRBV7-3
J: TRBJ2-5
D: TRBD2
size: -
length: 16
CDR3: CASSSGRGLVGETQYF
DNA: TGTGCCAGCAGCTCGGGCCGGGGACTAGTCGGGGAGACCCAGTACTTC

V: TRBV11-2
J: TRBJ2-2
D: TRBD1
size: -
length: 16
CDR3: CASSLRGQGIAGELFF
DNA: TGTGCCAGCAGCTTACGGGGACAGGGGATCGCCGGGGAGCTGTTTTTT

V: TRBV3-1/TRBV3-2
J: TRBJ2-7
D: -
size: -
length: 17
CDR3: CASSPRSGPTSSYEQYF
DNA: TGTGCCAGCAGCCCCCGTTCCGGGCCCACTAGCTCCTACGAGCAGTACTTC

V: TRBV29-1
J: TRBJ2-3
D: -
size: -
length: 14
CDR3: CSVERGAGTDTQYF
DNA: TGCAGCGTTGAAAGGGGGGCCGGCACAGATACGCAGTATTTT

V: TRBV4-1
J: TRBJ2-2
D: TRBD1
size: once
length: 15
CDR3: CASSLGQARTGELFF
DNA: TGCGCCAGCAGCCTGGGACAGGCACGCACCGGGGAGCTGTTTTTT

V: TRBV2
J: TRBJ1-1
D: -
size: -
length: 14
CDR3: CASSEGRRNTEAFF
DNA: TGTGCCAGCAGTGAAGGGCGGAGGAACACTGAAGCTTTCTTT

V: TRBV14
J: TRBJ1-2
D: TRBD1
size: -
length: 21
CDR3: CASRQLGTGNTVASIKYGYTF
DNA: TGTGCCAGCAGACAACTCGGGACAGGGAACACTGTAGCCTCCATAAAGTATGGCTACACCTTC